This TCR beta chain was retrieved from a study of T-cell reconstitution after alpha-beta-depleted transplantation in children. A note on this clonotype: The antigen is unknown.

Preparing the TCRbeta library involved the use of unique molecular identifiers. MiXCR, applied by TCRdb to the PCR reads, yields one record per CDR3 protein. The data hold about 240,000 distinct CDR3 sequences, with about 25% observed a single time. Findings and caveats of the study: Reportedly, only several hundred clones from non-depleted graft cells drove alpha-beta T-cell counts at about two months. By one year post-transplant, T-cell counts and diversity largely arose from T cells that were newly produced. It was surviving recipient T cells and thymic progenitors that gave some patients high TCRbeta diversity at day 60.

This sample comprised PBMCs, obtained before TCRalphabeta/CD19-depleted stem cell transplant. The receptor was derived from a girl aged 2-10 years with Fanconi anemia, due to receive a stem cell transplant.

The CDR3 sequence is CAWSVGRGRETQYF. CDR3 DNA sequence: TGTGCCTGGAGTGTTGGCAGGGGGCGAGAGACCCAGTACTTC. This chain connects TRBV30 to TRBJ2-5; 8 bases fit TRBD1. The CDR3 is made up of 14 amino acids. The J segment lost 4 bases and the V segment lost 0 bases, leaving 4 bases of the junction unmatched. The V gene's germline CDR1 is GTSNPN and CDR2 SVGIG (reference sequence).